A selection of T cell receptor beta chains follows, all from one sample in a study of T cell changes during pregnancy in multiple sclerosis. Using immunoSEQ multiplex PCR, the repertoire was profiled, and TCRdb retains in-frame clones only, with some absent. The table has 25,000 to 30,000 clones, 85% seen once. Sequencing was performed on CD8+ T cells from peripheral blood mononuclear cells, taken after pregnancy. Receptor source: a female donor with multiple sclerosis, enrolled in a pregnancy study. Both conserved end residues are part of each CDR3. Each record gives: J gene, D gene, CDR3 length, V gene, clone size, CDR3 DNA, CDR3 protein. A D gene is named only where the DNA matches it firmly. Clone size is stated in some rows and not others, as once, few, many or a class when expanded.

j_call: TRBJ2-5; d_call: TRBD2; cdr3_length: 13; v_call: TRBV27; clone_size: -; cdr3_nt: TGTGCCAGCAGTTGGGGGGGTCAAGAGACCCAGTACTTC; cdr3_aa: CASSWGGQETQYF
j_call: TRBJ2-3; d_call: TRBD1; cdr3_length: 13; v_call: TRBV5-4; clone_size: -; cdr3_nt: TGTGCCAGCAGCTTGGACAGGGGAAATACGCAGTATTTT; cdr3_aa: CASSLDRGNTQYF
j_call: TRBJ1-1; d_call: -; cdr3_length: 17; v_call: TRBV19; clone_size: -; cdr3_nt: TGTGCCAGTAGTATAGTTGGGTTCGAACAGGGGAACACTGAAGCTTTCTTT; cdr3_aa: CASSIVGFEQGNTEAFF
j_call: TRBJ2-7; d_call: TRBD1; cdr3_length: 17; v_call: TRBV27; clone_size: -; cdr3_nt: TGTGCCAGCAGTTTATCCCCCGGGACAGGGGTCTCCGGGCAGCAGTACTTC; cdr3_aa: CASSLSPGTGVSGQQYF
j_call: TRBJ2-2; d_call: -; cdr3_length: 18; v_call: TRBV9; clone_size: -; cdr3_nt: TGTGCCAGCAGCGTAGCCAAACAAGGAGGGTCGAGCACCGGGGAGCTGTTTTTT; cdr3_aa: CASSVAKQGGSSTGELFF
j_call: TRBJ1-5; d_call: TRBD1; cdr3_length: 14; v_call: TRBV19; clone_size: -; cdr3_nt: TGTGCCAGTTCGAACAGGGGTTACAATCAGCCCCAGCATTTT; cdr3_aa: CASSNRGYNQPQHF
j_call: TRBJ2-1; d_call: TRBD2; cdr3_length: 16; v_call: TRBV6-5; clone_size: -; cdr3_nt: TGTGCCAGCAGTTACTCACTAGCGTCCTCCTACAATGAGCAGTTCTTC; cdr3_aa: CASSYSLASSYNEQFF
j_call: TRBJ1-1; d_call: TRBD1; cdr3_length: 14; v_call: TRBV6-4; clone_size: medium-sized; cdr3_nt: TGTGCCAGCAGTGACAAGACAGGGGGCACTGAAGCTTTCTTT; cdr3_aa: CASSDKTGGTEAFF
j_call: TRBJ2-1; d_call: -; cdr3_length: 11; v_call: TRBV11-2; clone_size: -; cdr3_nt: TGTGCCAGCAGTCCAGGGATTAAGCAGTTCTTC; cdr3_aa: CASSPGIKQFF
j_call: TRBJ2-7; d_call: -; cdr3_length: 14; v_call: TRBV6-5; clone_size: -; cdr3_nt: TGTGCCAGCAGTTACTCAGGGGTCGATAACGAGCAGTACTTC; cdr3_aa: CASSYSGVDNEQYF
j_call: TRBJ2-7; d_call: -; cdr3_length: 14; v_call: TRBV28; clone_size: -; cdr3_nt: TGTGCCAGCAGCATTAAGGGGTTGGGCTACGAGCAGTACTTC; cdr3_aa: CASSIKGLGYEQYF
j_call: TRBJ2-7; d_call: -; cdr3_length: 13; v_call: TRBV28; clone_size: -; cdr3_nt: TGTGCCAGCAGATCCCAGGGGTACTACGAGCAGTACTTC; cdr3_aa: CASRSQGYYEQYF
j_call: TRBJ2-3; d_call: -; cdr3_length: 15; v_call: TRBV7-9; clone_size: -; cdr3_nt: TGTGCCAGCAGCTTAAGTGCAGGGGGCACAGATACGCAGTATTTT; cdr3_aa: CASSLSAGGTDTQYF
j_call: TRBJ2-7; d_call: -; cdr3_length: 15; v_call: TRBV11-1; clone_size: -; cdr3_nt: TGTGCCAGCAGCCAGGGACAGGGACTAGTTTACGAGCAGTACTTC; cdr3_aa: CASSQGQGLVYEQYF
j_call: TRBJ1-2; d_call: -; cdr3_length: 14; v_call: TRBV30; clone_size: -; cdr3_nt: TGTGCCTGGGTACCCGTGTCTGCGGGGGATGGCTACACCTTC; cdr3_aa: CAWVPVSAGDGYTF
j_call: TRBJ1-6; d_call: -; cdr3_length: 16; v_call: TRBV11-2; clone_size: -; cdr3_nt: TGTGCCAGCAGCTTAGATCTTTCTGCTAATAATTCACCCCTCCACTTT; cdr3_aa: CASSLDLSANNSPLHF
j_call: TRBJ2-7; d_call: TRBD2; cdr3_length: 14; v_call: TRBV6-5; clone_size: -; cdr3_nt: TGTGCCAGCAGTGAAGGGACTAGTTCCCACGAGCAGTACTTC; cdr3_aa: CASSEGTSSHEQYF
j_call: TRBJ1-5; d_call: TRBD1; cdr3_length: 14; v_call: TRBV6-5; clone_size: -; cdr3_nt: TGTGCCAGCACATCGACAGGGATCCTTCAGCCCCAGCATTTT; cdr3_aa: CASTSTGILQPQHF
j_call: TRBJ2-3; d_call: -; cdr3_length: 14; v_call: TRBV15; clone_size: -; cdr3_nt: TGTGCCACCAGCCCCGGGAAAGAGACCGATACGCAGTATTTT; cdr3_aa: CATSPGKETDTQYF